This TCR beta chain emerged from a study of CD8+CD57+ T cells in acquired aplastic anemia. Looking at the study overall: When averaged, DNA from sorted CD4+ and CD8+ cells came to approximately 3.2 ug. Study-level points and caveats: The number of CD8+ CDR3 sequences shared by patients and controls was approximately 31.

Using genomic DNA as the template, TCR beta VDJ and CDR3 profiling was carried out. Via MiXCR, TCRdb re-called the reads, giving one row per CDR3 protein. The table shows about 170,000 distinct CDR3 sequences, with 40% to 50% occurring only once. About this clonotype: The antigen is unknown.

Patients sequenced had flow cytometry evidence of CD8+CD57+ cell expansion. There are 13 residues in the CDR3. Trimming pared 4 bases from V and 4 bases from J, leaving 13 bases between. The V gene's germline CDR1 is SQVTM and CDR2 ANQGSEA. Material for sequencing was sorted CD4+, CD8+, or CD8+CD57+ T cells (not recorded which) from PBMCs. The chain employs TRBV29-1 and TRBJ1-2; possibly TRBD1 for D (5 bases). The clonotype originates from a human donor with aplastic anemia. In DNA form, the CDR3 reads TGCAGCGTTGGAAGGGGAGAGGGCTATGGCTACACCTTC. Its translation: CSVGRGEGYGYTF.